The clone carrying this T cell receptor beta chain was detected only a few times. What it recognizes is unknown. With V trimmed by 4 bases and J by 4 bases, 21 bases remained unmatched. CDR3 length: 20 residues. Germline CDR1 is MNHEY and CDR2 is SMNVEV (reference sequence). TCRdb called the reads again in MiXCR, with one record for every CDR3 protein. In the table there are some 800,000 distinct CDR3 sequences, around a third of which are singletons. The sample originates from a study of T cell repertoires in cytomegalovirus infection. Findings and limits, study-wide: Dominant in the ex vivo response were TCR beta clonotypes restricted by HLA-C and specific for CMV.

The V and J genes are TRBV27 and TRBJ2-3; 9 bases fit TRBD1. The sample here was cultured CD8+ T cells from PBMCs, taken from culture after CMV antigen stimulation. This sequence was found in a human donor in good health (CMV status not recorded). Some clones in this sample may be carry-over from other donors' samples. In DNA, the CDR3 is TGTGCCAGCAGTTCGGCCGGGACAGGGTACACCCCTTTTCGCGCAGATACGCAGTATTTT. Translation: CASSSAGTGYTPFRADTQYF.